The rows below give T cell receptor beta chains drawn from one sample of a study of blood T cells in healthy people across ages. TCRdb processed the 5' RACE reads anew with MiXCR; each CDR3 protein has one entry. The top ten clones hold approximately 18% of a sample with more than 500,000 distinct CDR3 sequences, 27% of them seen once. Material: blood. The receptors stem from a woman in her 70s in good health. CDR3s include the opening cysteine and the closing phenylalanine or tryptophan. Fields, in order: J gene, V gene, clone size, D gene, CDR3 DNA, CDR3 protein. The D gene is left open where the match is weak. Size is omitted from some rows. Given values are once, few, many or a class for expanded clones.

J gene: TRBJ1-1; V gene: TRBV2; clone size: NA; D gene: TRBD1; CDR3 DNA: TGTGCCAGCCGAGTGGGGACAGCTACGGTGAACACTGAAGCTTTCTTT; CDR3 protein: CASRVGTATVNTEAFF
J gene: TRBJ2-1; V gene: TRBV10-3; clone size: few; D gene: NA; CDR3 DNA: TGTGCCATCAGTTCCGCGGGGACCTCTTACAATGAGCAGTTCTTC; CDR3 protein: CAISSAGTSYNEQFF
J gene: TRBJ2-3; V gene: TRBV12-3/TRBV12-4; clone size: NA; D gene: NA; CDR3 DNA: TGTGCCGGCAGTTTGGTAGCGACCCGAGATGTGCAGTATTTT; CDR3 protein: CAGSLVATRDVQYF
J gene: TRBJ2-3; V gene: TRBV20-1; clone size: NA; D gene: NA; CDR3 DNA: TGCAGTGCTAGAGCCCCCCAGGGGGGGAGGGCAGATACGCAGTATTTT; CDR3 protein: CSARAPQGGRADTQYF
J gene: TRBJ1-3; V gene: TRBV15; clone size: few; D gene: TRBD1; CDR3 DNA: TGTGCCACCAGCAGCGGGGACAGCCGCCTCAACACCATATATTTT; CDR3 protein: CATSSGDSRLNTIYF
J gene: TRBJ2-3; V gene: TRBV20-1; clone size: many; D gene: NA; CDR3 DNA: TGCAGTGCTAGAGATTGGGGGGGCGTAGGAGATACGCAGTATTTT; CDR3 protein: CSARDWGGVGDTQYF
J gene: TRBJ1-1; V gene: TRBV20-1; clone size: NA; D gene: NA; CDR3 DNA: TGCAGTGCCAGTGGGGGGCTCGGTCCTGAAGCTTTCTTT; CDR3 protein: CSASGGLGPEAFF
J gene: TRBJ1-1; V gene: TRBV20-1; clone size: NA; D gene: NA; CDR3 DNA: TGCAGTGCTAGAGGTTCAGGGATCCCTGAAGCTTTCTTT; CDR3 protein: CSARGSGIPEAFF
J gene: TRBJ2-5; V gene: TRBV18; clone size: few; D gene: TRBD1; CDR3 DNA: TGTGCCAGCTCACCACAATTGGGACAGGGAGAGACCCAGTACTTC; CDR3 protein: CASSPQLGQGETQYF
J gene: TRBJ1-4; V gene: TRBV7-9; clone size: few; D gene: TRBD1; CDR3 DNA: TGTGCCAGCAGCCTCGGGACAGGGTGGTTCTCGCTCCTGTTTTTT; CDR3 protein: CASSLGTGWFSLLFF
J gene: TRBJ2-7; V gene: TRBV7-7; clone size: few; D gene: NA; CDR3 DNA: TGTGCTAGCAGCTTAGCGCCTCCCCGGGGGTTCTTCTACGAGCAGTACTTC; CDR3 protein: CASSLAPPRGFFYEQYF
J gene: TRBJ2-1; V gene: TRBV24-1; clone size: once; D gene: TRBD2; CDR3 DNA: TGTGCCACCAGTGATATCACTAGCGGGAGCAGGGAGCAGTTCTTC; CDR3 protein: CATSDITSGSREQFF
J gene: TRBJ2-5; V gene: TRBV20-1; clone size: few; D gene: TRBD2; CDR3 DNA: TGCAGTGCTAAGGCGGGGGGGACGTACCAAGAGACCCAGTACTTC; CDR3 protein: CSAKAGGTYQETQYF
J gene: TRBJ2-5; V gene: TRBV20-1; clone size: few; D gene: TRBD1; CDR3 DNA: TGCAGTGCCCCCGGGAAGGGGGCTGCCATGTACTTC; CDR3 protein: CSAPGKGAAMYF
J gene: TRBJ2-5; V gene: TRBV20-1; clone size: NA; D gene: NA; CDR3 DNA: TGCAGTGCTATCGGGAACCTCGTGGGGGGGACCCAGTACTTC; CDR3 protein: CSAIGNLVGGTQYF
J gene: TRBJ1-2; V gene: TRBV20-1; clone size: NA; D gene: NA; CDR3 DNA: TGCAGTGCTAGATCCAGGGGCCTAGCTAACTATGGCTACACCTTC; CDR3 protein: CSARSRGLANYGYTF
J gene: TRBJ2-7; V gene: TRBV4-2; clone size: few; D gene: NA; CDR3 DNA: TGTGCCAGCAGCCAAGAAGGAAGGGAAGGAGGACCCTACGAGCAGTACTTC; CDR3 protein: CASSQEGREGGPYEQYF
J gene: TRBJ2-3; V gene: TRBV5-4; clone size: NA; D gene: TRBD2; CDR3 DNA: TGTGCCAGCAGCTCCAAGACTAGCGGGGGGAGTACAGATACGCAGTATTTT; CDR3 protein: CASSSKTSGGSTDTQYF
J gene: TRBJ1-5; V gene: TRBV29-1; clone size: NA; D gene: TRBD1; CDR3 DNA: TGCAGCGTCGGACAGGCCTTTAATCAGCCCCGGCATTTT; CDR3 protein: CSVGQAFNQPRHF
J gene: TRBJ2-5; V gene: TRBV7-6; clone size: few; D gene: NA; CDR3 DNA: TGTGCCAGCAGCTCCCCCTCCCGGTTAGGTGCCCAGTACTTC; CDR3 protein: CASSSPSRLGAQYF
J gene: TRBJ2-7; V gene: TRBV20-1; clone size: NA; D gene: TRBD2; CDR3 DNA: TGCAGTGCTCCCGGGACTAGCGGTGCCTACGAGCAGTACTTC; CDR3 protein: CSAPGTSGAYEQYF
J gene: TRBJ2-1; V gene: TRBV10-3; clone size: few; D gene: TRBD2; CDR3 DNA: TGTGCCATCTGGGGGGGTCTGGACAATGAGCAGTTCTTC; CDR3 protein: CAIWGGLDNEQFF
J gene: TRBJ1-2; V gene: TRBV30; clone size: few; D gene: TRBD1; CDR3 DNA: TGTGCCTGGGGTGTACCAGGGGGTGGCTACACCTTC; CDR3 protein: CAWGVPGGGYTF
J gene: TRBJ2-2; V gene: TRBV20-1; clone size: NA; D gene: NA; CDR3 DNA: TGCAGTGCTAGAAGGGCTAGCACCGGGGAGCTGTTTTTT; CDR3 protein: CSARRASTGELFF
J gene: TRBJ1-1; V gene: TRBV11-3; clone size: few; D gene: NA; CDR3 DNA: TGTGCCAGCAGCTTAGCTGATGCTATCGACAGTGAAGCTTTCTTT; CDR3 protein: CASSLADAIDSEAFF
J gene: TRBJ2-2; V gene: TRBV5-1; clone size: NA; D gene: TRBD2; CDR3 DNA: TGCGCCAGCAGCTTCGGACTAGCGGGGTCCGGGGAGCTGTTTTTT; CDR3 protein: CASSFGLAGSGELFF
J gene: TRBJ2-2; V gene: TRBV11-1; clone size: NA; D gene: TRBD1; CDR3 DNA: TGTGCCAGCAGTCTGGACAGGACGAACGCCGGGGAGCTGTTTTTT; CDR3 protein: CASSLDRTNAGELFF
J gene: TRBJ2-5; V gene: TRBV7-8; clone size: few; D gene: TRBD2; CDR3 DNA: TGTGCCAGCTCAGGACTAGCGGGGTTCCAAGAGACCCAGTACTTC; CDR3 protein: CASSGLAGFQETQYF
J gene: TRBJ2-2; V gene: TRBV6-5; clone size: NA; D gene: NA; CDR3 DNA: TGTGCCAGCAGTTACTCCCGGGAGAACACCGGGGAGCTGTTTTTT; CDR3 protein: CASSYSRENTGELFF
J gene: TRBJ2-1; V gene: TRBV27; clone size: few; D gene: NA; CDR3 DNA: TGTGCCAGCAGCCAACAGGCGGGCTCCTACAATGAGCAGTTCTTC; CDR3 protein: CASSQQAGSYNEQFF
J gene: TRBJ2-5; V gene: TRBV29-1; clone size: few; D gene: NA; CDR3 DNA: TGCAGCGTTGAAGTAGGGATAAAGACCCAGTACTTC; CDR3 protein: CSVEVGIKTQYF
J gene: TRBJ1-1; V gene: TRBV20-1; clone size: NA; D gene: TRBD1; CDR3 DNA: TGCAGTGCTAGGGACAGGGGGGTTGAAGCTTTCTTT; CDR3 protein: CSARDRGVEAFF
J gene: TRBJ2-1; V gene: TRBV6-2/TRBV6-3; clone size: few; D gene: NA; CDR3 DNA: TGTGCCAGCAAAACTAGATTATACAATGAGCAGTTCTTC; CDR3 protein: CASKTRLYNEQFF
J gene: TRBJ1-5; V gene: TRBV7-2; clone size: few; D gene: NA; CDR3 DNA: TGTGCCAGCAGCTTAGTTGTCTATAGCAATCAGCCCCAGCATTTT; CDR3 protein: CASSLVVYSNQPQHF
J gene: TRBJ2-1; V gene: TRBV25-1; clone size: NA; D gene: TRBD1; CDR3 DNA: TGTGCCAGCAGTTTCGCAGGGGGCAATGAGCAGTTCTTC; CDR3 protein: CASSFAGGNEQFF
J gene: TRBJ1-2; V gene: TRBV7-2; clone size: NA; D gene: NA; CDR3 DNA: TGTGCCAGCAGCTTGTCCAGTGGGAAGGGATATGGCTACACCTTC; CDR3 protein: CASSLSSGKGYGYTF
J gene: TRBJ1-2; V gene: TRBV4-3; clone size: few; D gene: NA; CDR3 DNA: TGCGCCAGCAGCCAAGAGGGGAGTGGCTACACCTTC; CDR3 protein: CASSQEGSGYTF
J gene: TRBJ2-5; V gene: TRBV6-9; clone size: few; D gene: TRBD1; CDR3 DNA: TGTGCCAGCAGTTATTGGGACAGGGAGTACCAAGAGACCCAGTACTTC; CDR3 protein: CASSYWDREYQETQYF